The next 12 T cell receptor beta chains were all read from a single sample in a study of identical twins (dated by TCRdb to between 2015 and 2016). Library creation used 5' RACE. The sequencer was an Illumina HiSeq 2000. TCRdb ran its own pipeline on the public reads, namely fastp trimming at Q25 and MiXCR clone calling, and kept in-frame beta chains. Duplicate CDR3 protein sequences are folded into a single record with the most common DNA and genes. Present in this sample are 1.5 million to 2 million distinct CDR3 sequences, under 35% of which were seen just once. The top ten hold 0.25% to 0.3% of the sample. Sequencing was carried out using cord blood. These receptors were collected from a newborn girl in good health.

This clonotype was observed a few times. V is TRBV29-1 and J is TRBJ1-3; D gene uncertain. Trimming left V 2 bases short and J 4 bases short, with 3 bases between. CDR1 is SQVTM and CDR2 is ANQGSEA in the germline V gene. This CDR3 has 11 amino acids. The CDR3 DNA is TGCAGCGTTGAACAGGGAAACACCATATATTTT. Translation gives CSVEQGNTIYF.

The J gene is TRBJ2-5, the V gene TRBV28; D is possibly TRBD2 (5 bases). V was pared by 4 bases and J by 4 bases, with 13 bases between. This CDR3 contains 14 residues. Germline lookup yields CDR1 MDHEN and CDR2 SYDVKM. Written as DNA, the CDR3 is TGTGCCAGCAGTTCTAGCAGGAGGCGAGAGACCCAGTACTTC. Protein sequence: CASSSSRRRETQYF.

The CDR3 region is CASGKRGPSRNEQFF. The DNA for the CDR3 is TGTGCCAGCGGGAAGCGGGGGCCCTCTAGAAATGAGCAGTTCTTC. This chain joins TRBV5-6 and TRBJ2-1; the match to TRBD2 covers 8 bases. The CDR3 length is 15 residues. V lost 7 bases to trimming and J lost 7 bases; unmatched junction nucleotides: 13. The germline gives CDR1 SGHDT, CDR2 YYEEEE.

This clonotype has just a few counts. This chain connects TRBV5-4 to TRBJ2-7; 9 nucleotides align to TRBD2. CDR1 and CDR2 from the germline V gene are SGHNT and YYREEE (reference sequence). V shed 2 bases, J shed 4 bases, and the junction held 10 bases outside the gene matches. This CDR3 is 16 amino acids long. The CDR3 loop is CASSFFAGGAGYEQYF. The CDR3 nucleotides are TGTGCCAGCAGCTTTTTCGCGGGGGGGGCGGGATACGAGCAGTACTTC.

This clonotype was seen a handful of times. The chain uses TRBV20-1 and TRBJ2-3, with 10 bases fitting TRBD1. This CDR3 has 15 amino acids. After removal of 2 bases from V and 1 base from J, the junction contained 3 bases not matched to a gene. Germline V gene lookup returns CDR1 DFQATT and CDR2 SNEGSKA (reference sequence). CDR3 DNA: TGCAGTGCTAGAACCGGGACAGGGGGCACAGATACGCAGTATTTT. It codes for CSARTGTGGTDTQYF.

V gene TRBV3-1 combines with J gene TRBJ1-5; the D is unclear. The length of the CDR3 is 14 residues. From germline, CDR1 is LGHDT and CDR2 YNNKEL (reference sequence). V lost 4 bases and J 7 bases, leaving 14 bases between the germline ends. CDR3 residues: CASSLRQAKQPQHF. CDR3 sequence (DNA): TGTGCCAGCAGCCTTAGACAAGCCAAACAGCCCCAGCATTTT.

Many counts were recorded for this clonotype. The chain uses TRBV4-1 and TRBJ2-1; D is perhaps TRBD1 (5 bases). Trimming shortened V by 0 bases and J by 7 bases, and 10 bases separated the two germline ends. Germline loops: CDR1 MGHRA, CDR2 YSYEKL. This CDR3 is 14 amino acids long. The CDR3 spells CASSQDQGVNEQFF. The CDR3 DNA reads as TGCGCCAGCAGCCAAGATCAGGGCGTTAATGAGCAGTTCTTC.

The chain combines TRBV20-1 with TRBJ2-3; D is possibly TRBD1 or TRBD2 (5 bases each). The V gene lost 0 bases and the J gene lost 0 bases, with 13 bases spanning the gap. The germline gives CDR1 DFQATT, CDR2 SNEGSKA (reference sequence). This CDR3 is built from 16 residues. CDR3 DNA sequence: TGCAGTGCTAGAGATCGTTCGGGGCCTAGCACAGATACGCAGTATTTT. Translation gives CSARDRSGPSTDTQYF.

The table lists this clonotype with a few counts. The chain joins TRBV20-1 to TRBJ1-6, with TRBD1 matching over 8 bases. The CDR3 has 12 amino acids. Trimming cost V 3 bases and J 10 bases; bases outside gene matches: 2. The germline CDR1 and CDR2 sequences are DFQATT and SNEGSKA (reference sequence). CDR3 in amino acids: CSARDRASPLHF. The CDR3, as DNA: TGCAGTGCTAGGGACAGGGCCTCACCCCTCCACTTT.

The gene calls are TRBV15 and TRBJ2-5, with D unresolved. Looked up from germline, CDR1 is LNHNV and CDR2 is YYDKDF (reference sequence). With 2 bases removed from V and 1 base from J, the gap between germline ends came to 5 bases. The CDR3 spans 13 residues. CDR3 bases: TGTGCCACCAGCAGATCGCTCCAAGAGACCCAGTACTTC. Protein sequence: CATSRSLQETQYF. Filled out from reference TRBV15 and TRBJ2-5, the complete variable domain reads DAMVIQNPRYQVTQFGKPVTLSCSQTLNHNVMYWYQQKSSQAPKLLFHYYDKDFNNEADTPDNFQSRRPNTSFCFLDIRSPGLGDTAMYLCATSRSLQETQYFGPGTRLLVL.

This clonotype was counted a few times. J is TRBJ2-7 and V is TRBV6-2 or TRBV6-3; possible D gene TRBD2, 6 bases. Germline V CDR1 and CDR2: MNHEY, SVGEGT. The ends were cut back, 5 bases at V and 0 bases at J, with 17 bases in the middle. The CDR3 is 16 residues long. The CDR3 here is CASSPRDSSFSYEQYF. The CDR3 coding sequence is TGTGCCAGCAGTCCCCGGGACTCCTCCTTCTCCTACGAGCAGTACTTC.

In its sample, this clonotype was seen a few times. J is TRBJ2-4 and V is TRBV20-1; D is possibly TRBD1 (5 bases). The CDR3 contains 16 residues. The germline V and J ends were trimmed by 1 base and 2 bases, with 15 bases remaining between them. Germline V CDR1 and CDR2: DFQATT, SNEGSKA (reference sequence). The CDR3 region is CSARATFAGTKNIQYF. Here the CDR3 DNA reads TGCAGTGCTAGAGCCACCTTTGCAGGGACCAAAAACATTCAGTACTTC.